This entry lists 3 T cell receptor beta chains sequenced from one sample in a study of blood T cell repertoires in COVID-19. Clones were read by immunoSEQ multiplex PCR, and TCRdb kept only the in-frame ones, dropping some. The sample records about 200,000 clones, roughly 90% being singletons. The material sequenced was peripheral blood. Every receptor here comes from a woman in her 70s with acute or convalescent COVID-19.

The rearrangement uses TRBV7-3 and TRBJ2-1; the match to TRBD2 covers 15 bases. The CDR3 contains 20 residues. Per the germline V gene, CDR1 is SGHTA and CDR2 is FQGTGA. V lost 5 bases and J lost 2; bases outside the gene matches: 13. CDR3 protein: CASSPKWDGTSGRPYNEQFF. The CDR3 DNA reads TGTGCCAGCAGCCCTAAGTGGGACGGGACTAGCGGGAGGCCCTACAATGAGCAGTTCTTC.

The V gene is TRBV15, the J gene TRBJ1-1, with a tentative D call TRBD1 (6 bases). CDR1 is LNHNV, CDR2 YYDKDF, per germline (reference sequence). V lost 0 bases and J 6 bases, leaving 8 bases between the germline ends. CDR3 length: 13 residues. The CDR3 DNA is TGTGCCACCAGCAGAGACAGGGGCTCTGAAGCTTTCTTT. Amino acids: CATSRDRGSEAFF.

This sequence joins TRBV10-3 and TRBJ1-5; tentatively, D is TRBD1 (5 bases). Per the germline V gene, CDR1 is ENHRY and CDR2 is SYGVKD. The CDR3 loop spans 15 amino acids. Trimming pared 0 bases from V and 6 bases from J, leaving 12 bases between. Here the CDR3 DNA reads TGTGCCATCAGTGAGTCGGGAGGGGTTGGTCAGCCCCAGCATTTT. The encoded protein is CAISESGGVGQPQHF.